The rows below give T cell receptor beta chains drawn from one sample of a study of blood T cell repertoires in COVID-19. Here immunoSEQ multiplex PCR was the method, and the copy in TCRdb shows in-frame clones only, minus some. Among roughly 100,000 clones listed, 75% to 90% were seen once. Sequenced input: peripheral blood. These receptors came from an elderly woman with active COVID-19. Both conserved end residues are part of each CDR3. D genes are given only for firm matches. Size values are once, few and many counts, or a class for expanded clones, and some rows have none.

DNA: TGTGCCAGCAGTTTCGGGAGGATCGGGGGGAATGAGCAGTTCTTC; CDR3: CASSFGRIGGNEQFF; V: TRBV2; D: TRBD2; size: .; J: TRBJ2-1
DNA: TGTGCCAGTAGTAGGCGGACAGGGGGCGTTGATCAGCCCCAGCATTTT; CDR3: CASSRRTGGVDQPQHF; V: TRBV19; D: TRBD1; size: once; J: TRBJ1-5
DNA: TGTGCCTGGGGGGGAAGCGGGAGGGCGATGAGCTCCTACAATGAGCAGTTCTTC; CDR3: CAWGGSGRAMSSYNEQFF; V: TRBV30; D: TRBD2; size: .; J: TRBJ2-1
DNA: TGTGCCAGCAGTTACCACAGGGGCGTTGGGAACACTGAAGCTTTCTTT; CDR3: CASSYHRGVGNTEAFF; V: TRBV28; D: TRBD1; size: few; J: TRBJ1-1
DNA: TGTGCCAGCAGCCCAAGAAGCCCGGGCAATGAGCAGTTCTTC; CDR3: CASSPRSPGNEQFF; V: TRBV5-4; D: .; size: .; J: TRBJ2-1
DNA: TGTGCCAGCGTTCGGTCTGGGACTAGCATCAATGAGCAGTTCTTC; CDR3: CASVRSGTSINEQFF; V: TRBV6-6; D: TRBD2; size: .; J: TRBJ2-1
DNA: TGTGCCAGCAGTGTGGGGGGGTCAGATACGCAGTATTTT; CDR3: CASSVGGSDTQYF; V: TRBV25-1; D: TRBD2; size: .; J: TRBJ2-3
DNA: TGTGCCAGCAGTTACCCGGGGAGGAGCGGCTCCTACGAGCAGTACTTC; CDR3: CASSYPGRSGSYEQYF; V: TRBV6-5; D: .; size: .; J: TRBJ2-7
DNA: TGTGCCAGCAGTTTAAAACTAGCGGGAGAGCAGTTCTTC; CDR3: CASSLKLAGEQFF; V: TRBV12-3/TRBV12-4; D: TRBD2; size: .; J: TRBJ2-1
DNA: TGCAGTGCTAGTGCTGGCAGTTCCCCAGATACGCAGTATTTT; CDR3: CSASAGSSPDTQYF; V: TRBV20-1; D: .; size: .; J: TRBJ2-3
DNA: TGTGCCAGCAGCTTCGAGAGATCCTACGAGCAGTACTTC; CDR3: CASSFERSYEQYF; V: TRBV7-6; D: .; size: .; J: TRBJ2-7
DNA: TGTGCCAGCAGCTTAGACTCCACAGATACGCAGTATTTT; CDR3: CASSLDSTDTQYF; V: TRBV7-2; D: .; size: .; J: TRBJ2-3
DNA: TGTGCCACCAGCAGAGATCTGGGAGCGGTTAGGTACAATGAGCAGTTCTTC; CDR3: CATSRDLGAVRYNEQFF; V: TRBV15; D: .; size: few; J: TRBJ2-1
DNA: TGTGCCAGCAGTTTGCAGGGCTTCTATGGCTACACCTTC; CDR3: CASSLQGFYGYTF; V: TRBV28; D: .; size: .; J: TRBJ1-2
DNA: TGTGCCAGTACCCAGGCGGGGACAGGTGGAAACACTGAAGCTTTCTTT; CDR3: CASTQAGTGGNTEAFF; V: TRBV19; D: TRBD1; size: few; J: TRBJ1-1
DNA: TGTGCCAGCAGCTTACGCGGCGGGAGTTCCGAGCAGTACTTC; CDR3: CASSLRGGSSEQYF; V: TRBV7-9; D: TRBD2; size: .; J: TRBJ2-7
DNA: TGTGCCAGCAGCCTTCCCGGGACTAGCTCTTCTTCCCTACCCTACAATGAGCAGTTCTTC; CDR3: CASSLPGTSSSSLPYNEQFF; V: TRBV12-1; D: .; size: .; J: TRBJ2-1
DNA: TGTGCCAGCAGTTACGCCGGGACTCCATATGGCTACACCTTC; CDR3: CASSYAGTPYGYTF; V: TRBV6-2/TRBV6-3; D: .; size: once; J: TRBJ1-2
DNA: TGCGCCAGCAGCCAAGATTGGGCCTCCAGGACAGGGAAAGAGACCCAGTACTTC; CDR3: CASSQDWASRTGKETQYF; V: TRBV4-3; D: TRBD1; size: .; J: TRBJ2-5
DNA: TGTGCCAGCCACCGGGGGGGCTGCTACAATGAGCAGTTCTTC; CDR3: CASHRGGCYNEQFF; V: TRBV7-7; D: TRBD2; size: few; J: TRBJ2-1
DNA: TGTGCCAGCAGCTTACTAGGGAGACCCAGCACAGATACGCAGTATTTT; CDR3: CASSLLGRPSTDTQYF; V: TRBV7-2; D: .; size: .; J: TRBJ2-3
DNA: TGTGCCAGCAGTTACACAGGGGCGGGACAGCCCCAGCATTTT; CDR3: CASSYTGAGQPQHF; V: TRBV6-2/TRBV6-3; D: TRBD1; size: many; J: TRBJ1-5